These 2 T cell receptor beta chains were sequenced from one sample in a study of cytotoxic CD8 clonotypes in ibrutinib-treated CLL. Assay: immunoSEQ multiplex PCR; the TCRdb copy retains only in-frame clones and omits some. The repertoire includes about 24,000 clones, under 85% of them detected once, and roughly 8.1% sits in the top ten. The source material was PBMCs, sampled before ibrutinib treatment. The receptor set was obtained from a human donor with chronic lymphocytic leukemia.

The gene calls are TRBV28 and TRBJ2-7, with 13 positions matching TRBD2. Germline V gene data show CDR1 as MDHEN and CDR2 as SYDVKM. V shed 4 bases, J shed 2 bases, and the junction held 11 bases outside the gene matches. The CDR3 consists of 18 residues. CDR3 DNA: TGTGCCAGCAGTTCAATGACTAGCGGGAGGTTCTTTGCCTACGAGCAGTACTTC. Protein: CASSSMTSGRFFAYEQYF.

In DNA form, the CDR3 reads TGTGCCAGTATCCCAGGTCAGGGTATAAGGGACACTGAAGCTTTCTTT. Protein: CASIPGQGIRDTEAFF. The gene calls are TRBV19 and TRBJ1-1; tentative D call: TRBD1 (5 bases). The CDR3 totals 16 residues. The ends were cut back, 7 bases at V and 3 bases at J, with 21 bases in the middle. The germline V gene has CDR1 LNHDA and CDR2 SQIVND (reference sequence).